This record looks at one TCR beta chain sequence and its context. These data belong to a study of technical replicates of blood from four donors. Profiled with immunoSEQ multiplex PCR; TCRdb holds only in-frame clones, not every one. This sample has 60,000 to 70,000 clones, with roughly 98% found just once. The CDR3 has 16 amino acids. V lost 0 bases and J lost 0, with 6 bases in between. CDR1 is ENHRY and CDR2 is SYGVKD in the germline V gene. This clonotype originated in a human donor in good health. The specimen sequenced was T cells isolated from PBMCs. The chain employs TRBV10-3 and TRBJ2-6; tentative D call: TRBD1 (5 bases). In DNA form, the CDR3 reads TGTGCCATCAGTGAGTCGACAGCCTCTGGGGCCAACGTCCTGACTTTC. Translated: CAISESTASGANVLTF.